These 10 T cell receptor beta chains originate from one sample sequenced in a study of PD-L1 blockade in urothelial cancer. Specified time point: pretreatment peripheral blood. Repertoires were generated with immunoSEQ multiplex PCR, while TCRdb's copy carries only in-frame clones and drops some. The repertoire has 50,000 to 75,000 clones, roughly four fifths of them found once; the top ten carry over 1.5%. Sequenced material: PBMCs, taken around atezolizumab (anti-PD-L1) treatment. All receptors derive from a man aged 65-85 years with urothelial cancer.

The chain joins TRBV4-3 to TRBJ2-3, with 12 bases matching TRBD2. This CDR3 comprises 15 residues. Trimming removed 3 bases from V and 3 bases from J; junction bases left unmatched: 1. Germline V gene data show CDR1 as LGHNA and CDR2 as YSLEER. CDR3 loop: CASSQTSGSTDTQYF. The CDR3 DNA is TGCGCCAGCAGCCAGACTAGCGGGAGTACAGATACGCAGTATTTT.

This clone was recorded a few times. The chain combines TRBV14 with TRBJ2-1; tentatively, D is TRBD1 (7 bases). V was trimmed by 0 bases and J by 2 bases, leaving 11 bases between them. The CDR3 sequence is 16 residues long. CDR1 SGHDN and CDR2 FVKESK come from the germline V gene. CDR3 residues: CASSQDPGGTYNEQFF. The CDR3 DNA reads TGTGCCAGCAGCCAAGATCCAGGGGGGACCTACAATGAGCAGTTCTTC.

Only a few counts were recorded for this clone. The V and J genes are TRBV2 and TRBJ2-7; unclear D gene. The CDR3 sequence is 11 residues long. V was cut by 6 bases and J by 6 bases, with 9 bases left in between. Germline CDR1 reads SNHLY; CDR2 reads FYNNEI. This CDR3 is CASSARIEQYF. The CDR3 coding sequence is TGTGCCAGCAGCGCGAGGATCGAGCAGTACTTC.

This clone has more than one count but fewer than ten. V gene TRBV9 combines with J gene TRBJ1-1; 10 bases match TRBD1. CDR3 length equals 14 residues. The V and J ends lost 7 bases and 3 bases, in that order; junction bases with no gene match: 6. CDR1 SGDLS and CDR2 YYNGEE come from the germline V gene. The CDR3 loop is CASGGTGAYTEAFF. CDR3 nucleotide sequence: TGTGCCAGCGGGGGGACAGGGGCGTACACTGAAGCTTTCTTT.

The chain has TRBV29-1 and TRBJ2-7; 11 nucleotides match TRBD2. The CDR3 is 12 amino acids. V shed 5 bases and J 3 bases; nucleotides not matched to a gene: 0. Germline V lookup: CDR1 SQVTM, CDR2 ANQGSEA. CDR3 nucleotides: TGCAGCGTTCTAGCGGGAGGCTACGAGCAGTACTTC. Translation gives CSVLAGGYEQYF.

This clone was seen a single time. This chain uses TRBV5-1 with TRBJ1-1; TRBD1 aligns across 7 bases. The trim removed 2 bases at V and 6 bases at J, leaving 10 bases unmatched. Germline V gene sequence: CDR1 SGHRS, CDR2 YFSETQ. The CDR3 length is 15 residues. CDR3 in DNA: TGCGCCAGCAGCTTACGACAGGGTTTCGGCGCTGAAGCTTTCTTT. Its translation: CASSLRQGFGAEAFF. Using reference TRBV5-1 and TRBJ1-1 for the parts outside the CDR3, the full variable domain is KAGVTQTPRYLIKTRGQQVTLSCSPISGHRSVSWYQQTPGQGLQFLFEYFSETQRNKGNFPGRFSGRQFSNSRSEMNVSTLELGDSALYLCASSLRQGFGAEAFFGQGTRLTVV.

As for this clone: One end of the junction does not line up with germline, which may come from a read error. The gene calls are TRBV20-1 and TRBJ1-1, with TRBD1 matching 8 bases. There are 11 residues in the CDR3. Germline-derived CDR1 and CDR2 are DFQATT and SNEGSKA (reference sequence). CDR3 sequence (DNA): TGCAGTGCTAGAGAGCTCTCACAGGGGGTCTTT. This gives the protein CSARELSQGVF.

The rearrangement uses TRBV19 and TRBJ2-5; 10 bases line up with TRBD1. V lost 2 bases to trimming and J lost 3 bases; unmatched junction nucleotides: 3. Germline CDR1 and CDR2: LNHDA and SQIVND (reference sequence). CDR3 length equals 15 residues. The CDR3 bases are TGTGCCAGTAGTATACAAGGGACAGGGGAAGAGACCCAGTACTTC. It specifies CASSIQGTGEETQYF. Full variable domain (missing parts from reference TRBV19 and TRBJ2-5): DGGITQSPKYLFRKEGQNVTLSCEQNLNHDAMYWYRQDPGQGLRLIYYSQIVNDFQKGDIAEGYSVSREKKESFPLTVTSAQKNPTAFYLCASSIQGTGEETQYFGPGTRLLVL.

The chain is built from TRBV18 and TRBJ1-3; TRBD1 matches 8 bases. Germline values: CDR1 KGHSH, CDR2 LQKENI. The CDR3 extends over 15 amino acids. V gave up 3 bases and J gave up 0 bases; unmatched junction bases: 1. CDR3 sequence (DNA): TGTGCCAGCTCACCCGACAGGGGCTCTGGAAACACCATATATTTT. It specifies CASSPDRGSGNTIYF.

This clone was seen a few times. The rearrangement joins TRBV19 to TRBJ2-1; TRBD1 might be the D (5 bases). The germline V and J ends were trimmed by 7 bases and 7 bases, with 17 bases remaining between them. The CDR3 has 14 residues. Per the germline V gene, CDR1 is LNHDA and CDR2 is SQIVND (reference sequence). The CDR3 region has the DNA TGTGCCAGTACCATAAACCTTCAGGGTAATGAGCAGTTCTTC. Residues: CASTINLQGNEQFF.